This is a list of T cell receptor beta chains from one sample in a study of cytomegalovirus exposure and HLA in healthy donors. The assay was immunoSEQ multiplex PCR, and TCRdb's table has in-frame clones only and misses some. The sample shows roughly 100,000 clones, 76% of them seen only once. The specimen sequenced was PBMCs. The receptors stem from a man aged 35 to 55 in good health and CMV-seropositive. Each CDR3 is given with its conserved first and last residue. The order of the fields is clone size, V gene, D gene, J gene, CDR3 DNA, CDR3 protein. D genes are given only for firm matches. Expanded clones get a size class; other rows say once, few or many, or leave the size out.

clone_size: once; v_call: TRBV27; d_call: TRBD1; j_call: TRBJ2-7; cdr3_nt: TGTGCCAGCAGTTTATCGATGGACAGGTTAAGCTCCTACGAGCAGTACTTC; cdr3_aa: CASSLSMDRLSSYEQYF
clone_size: -; v_call: TRBV7-2; d_call: -; j_call: TRBJ2-7; cdr3_nt: TGTGCCAGCAGCGTGGCCTTATTCCGCTCCTACGAGCAGTACTTC; cdr3_aa: CASSVALFRSYEQYF
clone_size: once; v_call: TRBV27; d_call: -; j_call: TRBJ2-1; cdr3_nt: TGTGCCGTGCGAACCCCTATACTAGGACGCCTACCCTCCTCCTACAATGAGCAGTTCTTC; cdr3_aa: CAVRTPILGRLPSSYNEQFF
clone_size: -; v_call: TRBV7-9; d_call: TRBD1; j_call: TRBJ1-4; cdr3_nt: TGTGCCAGCAGCCGGGGACAGGGGACAACTAATGAAAAACTGTTTTTT; cdr3_aa: CASSRGQGTTNEKLFF
clone_size: -; v_call: TRBV4-3; d_call: -; j_call: TRBJ2-2; cdr3_nt: TGCGCCAGCAGCCCCCCGGGTCTGGGCACCGGGGAGCTGTTTTTT; cdr3_aa: CASSPPGLGTGELFF
clone_size: -; v_call: TRBV7-3; d_call: -; j_call: TRBJ1-2; cdr3_nt: TGTGCCAGCAGCTTAGGTCCTAGCGGGCAAGTCAAAGGGGGCTACACCTTC; cdr3_aa: CASSLGPSGQVKGGYTF
clone_size: -; v_call: TRBV7-2; d_call: -; j_call: TRBJ1-1; cdr3_nt: TGTGCCAGCAGCCTCAACAGGAACACTGAAGCTTTCTTT; cdr3_aa: CASSLNRNTEAFF
clone_size: few; v_call: TRBV28; d_call: -; j_call: TRBJ1-5; cdr3_nt: TGTGCCAGCATACCGGGGGGTGGGCGCAATCAGCCCCAGCATTTT; cdr3_aa: CASIPGGGRNQPQHF
clone_size: -; v_call: TRBV5-1; d_call: -; j_call: TRBJ2-4; cdr3_nt: TGCGCCAGCAGCGACGGAGGGCTTGGGTCCAAAAACAGTCAGTACTTC; cdr3_aa: CASSDGGLGSKNSQYF
clone_size: -; v_call: TRBV7-9; d_call: -; j_call: TRBJ1-3; cdr3_nt: TGTGCCAGCAGCTTAGTTGGAACAGGAGTCGGGTCTGGAAACACCATATATTTT; cdr3_aa: CASSLVGTGVGSGNTIYF
clone_size: -; v_call: TRBV19; d_call: -; j_call: TRBJ1-5; cdr3_nt: TGTGCCAGTGATGACTCCCTGTCGCCCCAGCATTTT; cdr3_aa: CASDDSLSPQHF
clone_size: -; v_call: TRBV11-3; d_call: TRBD1; j_call: TRBJ1-1; cdr3_nt: TGTGCCAGCAGCCCCCGACAGGGGCCGAGCACTGAAGCTTTCTTT; cdr3_aa: CASSPRQGPSTEAFF
clone_size: -; v_call: TRBV19; d_call: TRBD1; j_call: TRBJ1-6; cdr3_nt: TGTGCCAGTAGTGCGCAGGGGGTGGCTAATTCACCCCTCCACTTT; cdr3_aa: CASSAQGVANSPLHF
clone_size: -; v_call: TRBV5-4; d_call: TRBD1; j_call: TRBJ1-1; cdr3_nt: TGTGCCAGCAGCCCGGGACAGGGTACAGGACGAACTGAAGCTTTCTTT; cdr3_aa: CASSPGQGTGRTEAFF
clone_size: -; v_call: TRBV6-1; d_call: -; j_call: TRBJ2-7; cdr3_nt: TGTGCCAGCAGGCACAGGGAACGATACGAGCAGTACTTC; cdr3_aa: CASRHRERYEQYF
clone_size: -; v_call: TRBV10-3; d_call: -; j_call: TRBJ2-1; cdr3_nt: TGTGCCATCAGTGAGTCAGGGGGCCGGAGCGGGTTCTCCTACAATGAGCAGTTCTTC; cdr3_aa: CAISESGGRSGFSYNEQFF
clone_size: -; v_call: TRBV10-3; d_call: TRBD2; j_call: TRBJ2-3; cdr3_nt: TGTGCCACCCAGACTAGCCCCTCAGATACGCAGTATTTT; cdr3_aa: CATQTSPSDTQYF
clone_size: few; v_call: TRBV4-3; d_call: -; j_call: TRBJ1-2; cdr3_nt: TGCGCCAGCAGCCAAGGAAGTAGTTACGGCTACACCTTC; cdr3_aa: CASSQGSSYGYTF
clone_size: -; v_call: TRBV19; d_call: TRBD2; j_call: TRBJ2-2; cdr3_nt: TGTGCCAGTAGTATATTAGCGGGAGACACCGGGGAGCTGTTTTTT; cdr3_aa: CASSILAGDTGELFF
clone_size: once; v_call: TRBV28; d_call: TRBD1; j_call: TRBJ1-2; cdr3_nt: TGTGCCAGCAGTACCCCAACAGGGGCGTCAGCTAACTATGGCTACACCTTC; cdr3_aa: CASSTPTGASANYGYTF
clone_size: few; v_call: TRBV7-3; d_call: TRBD1; j_call: TRBJ1-1; cdr3_nt: TGTGCCAGCAGTTTAGAGGGGGCTGGCACTGAAGCTTTCTTT; cdr3_aa: CASSLEGAGTEAFF
clone_size: few; v_call: TRBV6-5; d_call: TRBD2; j_call: TRBJ2-1; cdr3_nt: TGTGCCAGCAGACCAGCGGGGGGCACAAACAATGAGCAGTTCTTC; cdr3_aa: CASRPAGGTNNEQFF
clone_size: few; v_call: TRBV5-6; d_call: -; j_call: TRBJ1-3; cdr3_nt: TGTGCCAGCAGACCTACAGGGAAGTTTGGAAACACCATATATTTT; cdr3_aa: CASRPTGKFGNTIYF
clone_size: -; v_call: TRBV7-2; d_call: -; j_call: TRBJ2-3; cdr3_nt: TGTGCCAGCAGCCGTCGAAGTCGCGGCACAGATACGCAGTATTTT; cdr3_aa: CASSRRSRGTDTQYF
clone_size: -; v_call: TRBV30; d_call: -; j_call: TRBJ1-5; cdr3_nt: TGTGCCTGGAGTGTACGGTGGGAGAGGGATAGCAATCAGCCCCAGCATTTT; cdr3_aa: CAWSVRWERDSNQPQHF
clone_size: -; v_call: TRBV2; d_call: TRBD1; j_call: TRBJ2-5; cdr3_nt: TGTGCCAGCAGTCGGGACAGCGAAGAGACCCAGTACTTC; cdr3_aa: CASSRDSEETQYF
clone_size: -; v_call: TRBV9; d_call: -; j_call: TRBJ1-5; cdr3_nt: TGTGCCAGCAGCTGGCGGGGGTGGGACCAGCCCCAGCATTTT; cdr3_aa: CASSWRGWDQPQHF
clone_size: -; v_call: TRBV6-1; d_call: TRBD1; j_call: TRBJ1-2; cdr3_nt: TGTGCCAGCAGTGACCCGACAGGGGGGAACTATGGCTACACCTTC; cdr3_aa: CASSDPTGGNYGYTF
clone_size: -; v_call: TRBV6-5; d_call: TRBD1; j_call: TRBJ1-1; cdr3_nt: TGTGCCAGCAGATCAGCGACAGGGGTGAACACTGAAGCTTTCTTT; cdr3_aa: CASRSATGVNTEAFF
clone_size: few; v_call: TRBV20-1; d_call: -; j_call: TRBJ1-1; cdr3_nt: TGCAGTGCTAGGGGAGGGTCTGAAGCTTTCTTT; cdr3_aa: CSARGGSEAFF
clone_size: -; v_call: TRBV10-3; d_call: TRBD1; j_call: TRBJ1-4; cdr3_nt: TGTGCCATCAGGGATCCGGGACAGGGTGATGAAAAACTGTTTTTT; cdr3_aa: CAIRDPGQGDEKLFF
clone_size: -; v_call: TRBV27; d_call: -; j_call: TRBJ1-2; cdr3_nt: TGTGCCAGCAGTTTACAGGGGAATGGCTACACCTTC; cdr3_aa: CASSLQGNGYTF
clone_size: -; v_call: TRBV7-2; d_call: TRBD1; j_call: TRBJ1-2; cdr3_nt: TGTGCCAGCAGCCCTGGGACAGGGGCGACCAACTATGGCTACACCTTC; cdr3_aa: CASSPGTGATNYGYTF
clone_size: -; v_call: TRBV7-2; d_call: TRBD1; j_call: TRBJ1-1; cdr3_nt: TGTGCCAGCAGTCGAGGGACAGGGATGAACACTGAAGCTTTCTTT; cdr3_aa: CASSRGTGMNTEAFF
clone_size: -; v_call: TRBV7-2; d_call: -; j_call: TRBJ1-1; cdr3_nt: TGTGCCAGCAGCGGGTACTCCGGACAGAAAGCTTTCTTT; cdr3_aa: CASSGYSGQKAFF
clone_size: -; v_call: TRBV7-8; d_call: TRBD2; j_call: TRBJ2-7; cdr3_nt: TGTGCCAGCAGCTATATAGCGGGAGATGGCGAGCAGTACTTC; cdr3_aa: CASSYIAGDGEQYF
clone_size: -; v_call: TRBV4-1; d_call: -; j_call: TRBJ2-1; cdr3_nt: TGCGCCAGCAGCCAAGTAAGTTCGGTGCGGGATGAGCAGTTCTTC; cdr3_aa: CASSQVSSVRDEQFF
clone_size: -; v_call: TRBV29-1; d_call: TRBD1; j_call: TRBJ2-1; cdr3_nt: TGCAGCGTTGAAGGTCTCTTCGGGACAGCGAACAATGAGCAGTTCTTC; cdr3_aa: CSVEGLFGTANNEQFF
clone_size: -; v_call: TRBV10-3; d_call: TRBD1; j_call: TRBJ2-3; cdr3_nt: TGTGCCATCAGCGGCTCCGCCGGGACAGGGTCTTCGGATACGCAGTATTTT; cdr3_aa: CAISGSAGTGSSDTQYF
clone_size: -; v_call: TRBV30; d_call: TRBD2; j_call: TRBJ2-7; cdr3_nt: TGTGCCTGGAGTGTACAGACTAGCGGAGGGTTTGGGGAGCAGTACTTC; cdr3_aa: CAWSVQTSGGFGEQYF
clone_size: -; v_call: TRBV6-1; d_call: TRBD1; j_call: TRBJ1-6; cdr3_nt: TGTGCCAGCAGTCCAGGGGGAAGTAATTCACCCCTCCACTTT; cdr3_aa: CASSPGGSNSPLHF
clone_size: -; v_call: TRBV11-1; d_call: -; j_call: TRBJ1-2; cdr3_nt: TGTGCCAGCAGCCTTTCAGGGCAGGTGCACTATGGCTACACCTTC; cdr3_aa: CASSLSGQVHYGYTF
clone_size: -; v_call: TRBV27; d_call: TRBD1; j_call: TRBJ2-7; cdr3_nt: TGTGCCAGCAGTTTCCCGGGACAGGGGATCTCCGAGCAGTACTTC; cdr3_aa: CASSFPGQGISEQYF
clone_size: -; v_call: TRBV7-9; d_call: -; j_call: TRBJ1-1; cdr3_nt: TGTGCCACGGTGGGGGGTCGGAAAGCTTTCTTT; cdr3_aa: CATVGGRKAFF
clone_size: -; v_call: TRBV18; d_call: TRBD1; j_call: TRBJ1-2; cdr3_nt: TGTGCCAGCTCACCGACAGGGAACTATGGCTACACCTTC; cdr3_aa: CASSPTGNYGYTF
clone_size: -; v_call: TRBV7-9; d_call: -; j_call: TRBJ2-3; cdr3_nt: TGTGCCAGCAGCTTAGTAAGGAGCGCAGGGGCAGATACGCAGTATTTT; cdr3_aa: CASSLVRSAGADTQYF
clone_size: few; v_call: TRBV11-3; d_call: TRBD2; j_call: TRBJ2-2; cdr3_nt: TGTGCCAGCAGCTTATACCTAGCGGGAGGGCCTCCCCCGACCGGGGAGCTGTTTTTT; cdr3_aa: CASSLYLAGGPPPTGELFF
clone_size: -; v_call: TRBV10-3; d_call: TRBD2; j_call: TRBJ2-1; cdr3_nt: TGTGCCATCAGTCAGACTAGCGGGGGTACCTACAATGAGCAGTTCTTC; cdr3_aa: CAISQTSGGTYNEQFF
clone_size: -; v_call: TRBV7-2; d_call: -; j_call: TRBJ1-2; cdr3_nt: TGTGCCAGCAGCCCCATGCGGCCCTATGGCTACACCTTC; cdr3_aa: CASSPMRPYGYTF
clone_size: few; v_call: TRBV9; d_call: -; j_call: TRBJ1-3; cdr3_nt: TGTGCCAGCAGCGCAACGCCGGGCGGGGGTCCTGGAAACACCATATATTTT; cdr3_aa: CASSATPGGGPGNTIYF
clone_size: few; v_call: TRBV6-5; d_call: TRBD1; j_call: TRBJ1-3; cdr3_nt: TGTGCCAGCTTCCCCCCAGGGGGCGCAGACACCATATATTTT; cdr3_aa: CASFPPGGADTIYF
clone_size: -; v_call: TRBV19; d_call: -; j_call: TRBJ2-1; cdr3_nt: TGTGCCAGTAGCCTGGGGCAGGGGGGATACAATGAGCAGTTCTTC; cdr3_aa: CASSLGQGGYNEQFF
clone_size: -; v_call: TRBV4-2; d_call: TRBD2; j_call: TRBJ2-7; cdr3_nt: TGTGCCAGCAGCCAGGGACTAGCGGGAGCCTACGAGCAGTACTTC; cdr3_aa: CASSQGLAGAYEQYF
clone_size: -; v_call: TRBV12-2; d_call: -; j_call: TRBJ1-2; cdr3_nt: TGTGCAAGTCGCTTACTACAGTGCAATGGCTACACCTTC; cdr3_aa: CASRLLQCNGYTF
clone_size: -; v_call: TRBV7-3; d_call: TRBD1; j_call: TRBJ2-7; cdr3_nt: TGTGCCAGCAGCTTAATGGCAGGGGGCCAGTTCGAGCAGTACTTC; cdr3_aa: CASSLMAGGQFEQYF
clone_size: -; v_call: TRBV2; d_call: -; j_call: TRBJ1-5; cdr3_nt: TGTGCCAGCAGTGGGTTGAGTGAGAATCAGCCCCAGCATTTT; cdr3_aa: CASSGLSENQPQHF
clone_size: -; v_call: TRBV15; d_call: -; j_call: TRBJ2-6; cdr3_nt: TGTGCCACCAGCAGACCCGACTCTGGGGCCAACGGCCTGACTTTC; cdr3_aa: CATSRPDSGANGLTF